The clone carrying this T cell receptor (beta chain) was counted only a few times. Its antigen remains unidentified. This entry belongs to a study of response to subunit inactivated influenza vaccine. Trimming took 6 bases from V and 9 from J, leaving 13 bases between them. CDR1 is MDHEN, CDR2 SYDVKM, per germline. The CDR3 covers 12 residues. Study-level findings and limits: It was suggested by the authors that few new T cells are recruited by each seasonal influenza vaccination.

TCRdb re-derived calls from the RT-PCR reads in MiXCR, one entry per CDR3 protein. The top ten hold roughly 13% of the sample, which has hundreds of thousands of distinct CDR3 sequences, around 8% seen once. This sequence joins TRBV28 and TRBJ2-3; the D gene is possibly TRBD2 (5 bases). The sample consisted of PBMCs from blood, taken less than 30 months after vaccination. The receptor was isolated from a man between 45 and 75 years old who received an inactivated influenza vaccine. CDR3 amino acids: CASSYGRGTQYF. Written as DNA, the CDR3 is TGTGCCAGCAGCTACGGCAGAGGGACGCAGTATTTT.